This TCR beta chain was sequenced in a study of blood T cells in healthy people across ages. This clonotype was seen many times. Its antigen is undetermined. The CDR3 consists of 12 residues. From germline, CDR1 is DFQATT and CDR2 SNEGSKA (reference sequence). Trimming removed 4 bases at V and 4 bases at J, with 5 bases between. A second PCR of 7 to 11 cycles used a sample-barcoded 5' primer and a J-beta primer mix. A single record per CDR3 protein comes from TCRdb applying MiXCR to the 5' RACE reads. The sample includes over a million distinct CDR3 sequences, more than 40% seen only once; the top ten take approximately 17%. Overall study findings and caveats: Diversity of TCR beta per million T cells declined in a roughly linear way with age.

The authors extracted at least 5.5 micrograms of total RNA per sample. This TCR was recovered from a woman aged 55 to 70 in good health. The chain combines TRBV20-1 with TRBJ2-6; D unclear. The sequenced sample was blood. This chain's CDR3 is CSAKQGANVLTF. Written as DNA, the CDR3 is TGCAGTGCTAAACAGGGGGCCAACGTCCTGACTTTC.